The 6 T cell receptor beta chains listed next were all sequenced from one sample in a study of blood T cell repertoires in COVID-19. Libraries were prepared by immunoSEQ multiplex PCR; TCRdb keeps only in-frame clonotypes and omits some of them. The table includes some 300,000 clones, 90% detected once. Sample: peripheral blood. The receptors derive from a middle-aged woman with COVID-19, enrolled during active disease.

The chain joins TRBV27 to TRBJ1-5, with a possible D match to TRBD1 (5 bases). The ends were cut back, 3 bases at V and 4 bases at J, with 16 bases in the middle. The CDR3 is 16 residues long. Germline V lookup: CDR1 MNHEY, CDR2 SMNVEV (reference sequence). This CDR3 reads CASSFSAQEGNQPQHF. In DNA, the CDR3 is TGTGCCAGCAGTTTTAGTGCGCAGGAGGGGAATCAGCCCCAGCATTTT.

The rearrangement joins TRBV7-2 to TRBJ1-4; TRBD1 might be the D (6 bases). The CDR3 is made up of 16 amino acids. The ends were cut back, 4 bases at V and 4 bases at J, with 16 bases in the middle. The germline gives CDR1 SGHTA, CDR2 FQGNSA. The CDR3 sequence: CASSSGGIRGNEKLFF. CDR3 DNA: TGTGCCAGCAGCTCGGGGGGGATCAGGGGTAATGAAAAACTGTTTTTT.

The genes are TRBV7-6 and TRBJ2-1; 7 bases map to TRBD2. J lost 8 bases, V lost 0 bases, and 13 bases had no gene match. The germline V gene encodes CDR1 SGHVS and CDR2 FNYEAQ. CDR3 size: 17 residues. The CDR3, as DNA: TGTGCCAGCAGCTTAGCGGGGCACCAGCGGGAAAGCTATGAGCAGTTCTTC. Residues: CASSLAGHQRESYEQFF.

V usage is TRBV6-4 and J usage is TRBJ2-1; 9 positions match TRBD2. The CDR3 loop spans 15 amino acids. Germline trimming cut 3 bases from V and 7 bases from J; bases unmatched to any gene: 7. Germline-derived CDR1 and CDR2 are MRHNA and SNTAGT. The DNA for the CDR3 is TGTGCCAGCAGTGAGGTTAGCGGGAGTAGAAATGAGCAGTTCTTC. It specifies CASSEVSGSRNEQFF.

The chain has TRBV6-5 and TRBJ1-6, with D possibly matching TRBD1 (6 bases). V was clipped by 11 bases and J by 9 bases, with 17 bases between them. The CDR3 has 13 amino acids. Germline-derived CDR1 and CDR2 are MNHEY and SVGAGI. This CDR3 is CASRGQSVSPLHF. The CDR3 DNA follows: TGTGCCTCCCGGGGACAATCGGTTTCACCCCTCCACTTT.

The CDR3 loop reads CASSSLTSGGYNEQFF. The DNA for the CDR3 is TGTGCCAGCAGCTCCCTGACTAGCGGGGGCTACAATGAGCAGTTCTTC. The V gene is TRBV5-4, the J gene TRBJ2-1, with 12 bases that match TRBD2. The germline V gene has CDR1 SGHNT and CDR2 YYREEE (reference sequence). This CDR3 has 16 amino acids. V gave up 3 bases and J gave up 3 bases; unmatched junction bases: 4.